This entry lists 28 T cell receptor beta chains sequenced from one sample in a study of early stage breast cancer tumors. Sequencing used immunoSEQ multiplex PCR; TCRdb keeps in-frame clones, though not all of them. The sample records tens of thousands of clones, roughly three quarters being singletons. Material: blood. These receptors originate from a person in their sixties or seventies with breast cancer.

CDR3 loop: CASTRRGQSNQPQHF. Written as DNA, the CDR3 is TGTGCCAGCACCCGAAGAGGCCAGTCCAATCAGCCCCAGCATTTT. V and J are TRBV6-1 and TRBJ1-5, with D hard to call. Germline CDR1 MNHNS, CDR2 SASEGT. The CDR3 totals 15 residues. The ends were cut back, 7 bases at V and 3 bases at J, with 16 bases in the middle.

The chain uses TRBV11-3 and TRBJ2-2; D might be TRBD1 (5 bases). The germline V gene has CDR1 SGHNT and CDR2 YENEEA. This CDR3 has 15 residues. The V gene lost 5 bases and the J gene lost 2 bases, with 12 bases spanning the gap. The CDR3 coding sequence is TGTGCCAGCAGCCCCGGGCAGGGAAACACCGGGGAGCTGTTTTTT. Translating it yields CASSPGQGNTGELFF.

This chain links TRBV28 with TRBJ1-2; tentatively, D is TRBD1 (6 bases). CDR3 length equals 14 residues. Trimming removed 4 bases from V and 4 bases from J, with 13 bases in between. Germline V CDR1 and CDR2: MDHEN, SYDVKM. CDR3 DNA sequence: TGTGCCAGCAGTTCTACCGACAGGATCTATGGCTACACCTTC. Protein product: CASSSTDRIYGYTF.

The chain recombines TRBV7-2 with TRBJ2-7; 9 bases map to TRBD2. The trim removed 2 bases at V and 2 bases at J, leaving 10 bases unmatched. The CDR3 extends over 17 amino acids. Per the germline V gene, CDR1 is SGHTA and CDR2 is FQGNSA. The CDR3 DNA is TGTGCCAGCAGCTTAAGGCCGACTAGCGGCTATACCTACGAGCAGTACTTC. Its protein is CASSLRPTSGYTYEQYF.

The V gene is TRBV6-5, the J gene TRBJ1-2; 10 bases are a match to TRBD1. The CDR3 is 14 amino acids. V shed 6 bases and J 7 bases; nucleotides not matched to a gene: 8. Germline V gene lookup returns CDR1 MNHEY and CDR2 SVGAGI. This chain's CDR3 is CASRSGTGVGGYTF. CDR3 coding DNA: TGTGCCAGCAGATCAGGGACAGGGGTAGGTGGCTACACCTTC.

V usage is TRBV7-2 and J usage is TRBJ2-3, with TRBD1 matching over 8 bases. V lost 2 bases, J lost 4 bases, and 5 bases stayed unmatched. This CDR3 is 15 amino acids long. Germline V gene data show CDR1 as SGHTA and CDR2 as FQGNSA. CDR3 sequence reads: CASSLTGGISDTQYF. The CDR3 region has the DNA TGTGCCAGCAGCTTAACAGGGGGTATTTCAGATACGCAGTATTTT.

The gene calls are TRBV29-1 and TRBJ2-5; 9 bases are a match to TRBD2. With 4 bases clipped from V and 5 bases from J, the junction kept 5 bases outside the gene matches. Per the germline V gene, CDR1 is SQVTM and CDR2 is ANQGSEA. The CDR3 sequence is 13 residues long. The CDR3 DNA reads TGCAGCGTTGTAGGTAGCGGGAGTGAGACCCAGTACTTC. The encoded protein is CSVVGSGSETQYF.

The genes are TRBV5-1 and TRBJ1-1; maybe TRBD1 (6 bases). The CDR3 has 17 residues. The V and J ends lost 4 bases and 1 base respectively, with 20 bases between them. The germline V gene has CDR1 SGHRS and CDR2 YFSETQ. The CDR3 DNA follows: TGCGCCAGCAGCGGGGGGGGCGCGGGGCTAGGGAACACTGAAGCTTTCTTT. Its translation is CASSGGGAGLGNTEAFF. Full variable domain (remainder filled in from reference TRBV5-1 and TRBJ1-1): KAGVTQTPRYLIKTRGQQVTLSCSPISGHRSVSWYQQTPGQGLQFLFEYFSETQRNKGNFPGRFSGRQFSNSRSEMNVSTLELGDSALYLCASSGGGAGLGNTEAFFGQGTRLTVV.

The rearrangement joins TRBV28 to TRBJ1-4; TRBD1 aligns across 11 bases. Germline CDR1 MDHEN, CDR2 SYDVKM. The CDR3 is 17 residues long. Unmatched junction bases numbered 10, after V lost 6 bases and J lost 4 bases. In DNA, the CDR3 is TGTGCCAGCAGCACACCGGGACAGGGGGGCATTAATGAAAAACTGTTTTTT. This codes for CASSTPGQGGINEKLFF. The variable domain in full, with the rest retrieved from reference TRBV28 and TRBJ1-4, is DVKVTQSSRYLVKRTGEKVFLECVQDMDHENMFWYRQDPGLGLRLIYFSYDVKMKEKGDIPEGYSVSREKKERFSLILESASTNQTSMYLCASSTPGQGGINEKLFFGSGTQLSVL.

The gene calls are TRBV6-1 and TRBJ2-7; tentative D call: TRBD2 (6 bases). The CDR3 runs 15 residues. With 6 bases removed from V and 6 bases from J, the gap between germline ends came to 21 bases. Germline V gene data show CDR1 as MNHNS and CDR2 as SASEGT. The CDR3 spells CASSSFGSQAGEQYF. The CDR3 DNA reads TGTGCCAGCAGCTCCTTCGGGAGCCAAGCGGGCGAGCAGTACTTC.

The chain couples TRBV27 to TRBJ2-1; possibly TRBD2 for D (6 bases). Germline V gene sequence: CDR1 MNHEY, CDR2 SMNVEV (reference sequence). CDR3 length equals 14 residues. The V end lost 5 bases, the J end lost 4 bases, and 12 bases lay between the germline ends. CDR3 nucleotides: TGTGCCAGCAGTCCTGGACTAATATACAATGAGCAGTTCTTC. This codes for CASSPGLIYNEQFF.

The chain couples TRBV11-2 to TRBJ2-3; D unresolved. CDR3 length equals 13 residues. Looked up from germline, CDR1 is SGHAT and CDR2 is FQNNGV. The V gene lost 4 bases and the J gene lost 0 bases, with 5 bases spanning the gap. CDR3 DNA sequence: TGTGCCAGCAGCTATACGAGCACAGATACGCAGTATTTT. It yields the protein CASSYTSTDTQYF. The full variable domain, with the rest looked up from reference TRBV11-2 and TRBJ2-3, is EAGVAQSPRYKIIEKRQSVAFWCNPISGHATLYWYQQILGQGPKLLIQFQNNGVVDDSQLPKDRFSAERLKGVDSTLKIQPAKLEDSAVYLCASSYTSTDTQYFGPGTRLTVL.

V usage is TRBV28 and J usage is TRBJ1-2, with 10 bases fitting TRBD1. This CDR3 has 16 amino acids. Germline lookup yields CDR1 MDHEN and CDR2 SYDVKM. Trimming took 2 bases from V and 5 from J; bases not matched to a gene: 8. The CDR3 DNA reads TGTGCCAGCAGTTTAGGCGCCTTGGGACAGGGGTATGGCTACACCTTC. It yields the protein CASSLGALGQGYGYTF.

This chain links TRBV14 with TRBJ2-7; 9 bases agree with TRBD1. Trimming removed 4 bases from V and 9 bases from J; junction bases left unmatched: 4. This CDR3 has 12 residues. Germline CDR1 and CDR2: SGHDN and FVKESK. In nucleotides, the CDR3 is TGTGCCAGCAGCCTCGGACAGGGGATGCAGTACTTC. Translated, it gives CASSLGQGMQYF.

The V and J genes are TRBV11-1 and TRBJ1-2, with 8 bases fitting TRBD1. The germline V gene has CDR1 SGHAT and CDR2 FQDESV (reference sequence). The CDR3 loop spans 15 amino acids. Trimming took 5 bases from V and 4 from J; bases not matched to a gene: 9. In nucleotides, the CDR3 is TGTGCCAGCAGCCCCACCCCGGACAGGGCCTATGGCTACACCTTC. The encoded protein is CASSPTPDRAYGYTF. Combining the CDR3 with reference TRBV11-1 and TRBJ1-2 gives the whole variable domain EAEVAQSPRYKITEKSQAVAFWCDPISGHATLYWYRQILGQGPELLVQFQDESVVDDSQLPKDRFSAERLKGVDSTLKIQPAELGDSAMYLCASSPTPDRAYGYTFGSGTRLTVV.

The J gene is TRBJ1-1, the V gene TRBV6-5; 8 bases line up with TRBD1. The CDR3 loop spans 14 amino acids. With V trimmed by 5 bases and J by 4 bases, 6 bases remained unmatched. Per germline, CDR1 MNHEY and CDR2 SVGAGI. The CDR3 DNA reads as TGTGCCAGCAGTACGGGACAGGCGGGCACTGAAGCTTTCTTT. Protein product: CASSTGQAGTEAFF.

This rearrangement joins TRBV19 to TRBJ2-5, with 9 bases aligning to TRBD1. The CDR3 spans 17 residues. Trimming cost V 4 bases and J 3 bases; bases outside gene matches: 12. The germline gives CDR1 LNHDA, CDR2 SQIVND (reference sequence). CDR3 nucleotide sequence: TGTGCCAGTAGTACCGGGACAGGGATCGGGGAAGAAGAGACCCAGTACTTC. It codes for CASSTGTGIGEEETQYF.

The J gene is TRBJ2-2, the V gene TRBV19, with TRBD1 as a possible D gene (6 bases). The CDR3 runs to 13 residues. V lost 9 bases and J lost 4, with 12 bases in between. Per germline, CDR1 LNHDA and CDR2 SQIVND (reference sequence). This CDR3 reads CASRGATTGELFF. The CDR3 DNA sequence: TGTGCCAGCAGGGGAGCAACCACCGGGGAGCTGTTTTTT.

This clone appeared once. V and J are TRBV14 and TRBJ1-1; the D is unclear. The CDR3 is 14 amino acids. V shed 1 base and J shed 0 bases, with 6 bases lying between them. The V gene's germline CDR1 is SGHDN and CDR2 FVKESK. The CDR3 DNA reads TGTGCCAGCAGCCAAGGGAGGGTGAACACTGAAGCTTTCTTT. This sequence encodes CASSQGRVNTEAFF.

The chain couples TRBV19 to TRBJ2-2; 10 nucleotides align to TRBD2. The junction had 2 bases not matched to a gene; V was cut back by 4 bases and J by 3 bases. From germline, CDR1 is LNHDA and CDR2 SQIVND (reference sequence). The CDR3 totals 15 residues. CDR3 in amino acids: CASSRTSGYTGELFF. As DNA, the CDR3 is TGTGCCAGTAGTAGGACTAGCGGTTACACCGGGGAGCTGTTTTTT.

The rearrangement uses TRBV7-6 and TRBJ2-5, with 10 nucleotides matching TRBD2. Unmatched junction bases numbered 4, after V lost 0 bases and J lost 3 bases. The germline V gene has CDR1 SGHVS and CDR2 FNYEAQ. The CDR3 spans 16 residues. For the CDR3, the DNA is TGTGCCAGCAGCTTAGCGTTCGGACTAGCGGAAGAGACCCAGTACTTC. Amino acid sequence: CASSLAFGLAEETQYF.

The rearrangement joins TRBV6-9 to TRBJ2-1, with D possibly being TRBD1 or TRBD2 (6 bases each). The CDR3 contains 16 residues. V lost 6 bases and J 5 bases, leaving 20 bases between the germline ends. CDR1 is MNHGY and CDR2 is SVAAGI in the germline V gene. The CDR3 loop reads CASRAEGGSSHNEQFF. CDR3 sequence (DNA): TGTGCCAGCAGGGCTGAGGGGGGCAGTAGCCACAATGAGCAGTTCTTC.

The rearrangement joins TRBV28 to TRBJ1-1; 10 bases fit TRBD1. V shed 6 bases and J 5 bases; nucleotides not matched to a gene: 3. The CDR3 is made up of 13 amino acids. In germline, CDR1 is MDHEN, CDR2 SYDVKM. CDR3 DNA sequence: TGTGCCAGCAGCAGACAGGGGGCGACTGAAGCTTTCTTT. It is translated as CASSRQGATEAFF.

The chain has TRBV7-2 and TRBJ2-3; 12 bases agree with TRBD2. V was clipped by 4 bases and J by 3 bases; unmatched bases: 5. CDR3 length: 16 residues. Germline V CDR1 and CDR2: SGHTA, FQGNSA. In DNA, the CDR3 is TGTGCCAGCAGCTCCGGACTAGCGGGGTTAACAGATACGCAGTATTTT. Translation gives CASSSGLAGLTDTQYF.

The chain links TRBV4-1 to TRBJ1-6; 8 positions agree with TRBD1. Germline loops: CDR1 MGHRA, CDR2 YSYEKL. The CDR3 is 15 amino acids. Unmatched junction bases numbered 4, after V lost 3 bases and J lost 6 bases. This CDR3 is CASSQDRDSNSPLHF. The CDR3 DNA is TGCGCCAGCAGCCAGGACAGGGATAGTAATTCACCCCTCCACTTT.

The CDR3 DNA sequence: TGCGCCAGCAGCGACCTGGATGAGCAGTTCTTC. This gives the protein CASSDLDEQFF. The gene calls are TRBV5-1 and TRBJ2-1, with unresolved D. The CDR3 has 11 residues. Germline CDR1 SGHRS, CDR2 YFSETQ. With 4 bases removed from V and 8 bases from J, the gap between germline ends came to 7 bases.

The chain carries TRBV11-2 and TRBJ2-1, with D possibly TRBD2 on 6 matching bases. Germline CDR1 and CDR2: SGHAT and FQNNGV. The CDR3 length is 14 residues. Trimming left V 5 bases short and J 3 bases short, with 11 bases between. Written as DNA, the CDR3 is TGTGCCAGCAGCCTCGGGGGAGGCTACAATGAGCAGTTCTTC. The encoded protein is CASSLGGGYNEQFF.

This clone was observed a handful of times. The chain has TRBV9 and TRBJ1-3; tentatively, D is TRBD1 (5 bases). Trimming took 4 bases from V and 8 from J, leaving 16 bases between them. There are 14 residues in the CDR3. Germline assignment: CDR1 SGDLS and CDR2 YYNGEE. CDR3 region: CASSPQGDGHTIYF. Here the CDR3 DNA reads TGTGCCAGCAGCCCCCAGGGCGATGGGCACACCATATATTTT.